Listed below are T cell receptor beta chains from one sample, sequenced in a study of spatial heterogeneity in lung cancer. TCRdb redid the calling of the 5' RACE reads with MiXCR, one entry per CDR3 protein. The sample has roughly 13,000 distinct CDR3 sequences; approximately 4% are singletons. Material: PBMCs, obtained at surgery. The receptor set was obtained from a male donor with early-stage non-small cell lung cancer. CDR3s include the opening cysteine and the closing phenylalanine or tryptophan. Fields, in order: J gene, V gene, D gene, clone size, CDR3 protein, CDR3 DNA. D genes are given only for firm matches. The size of a clone is reported for some rows only, either as once, few or many, or as a class for expanded clones.

j_gene: TRBJ1-5
v_gene: TRBV7-8
d_gene: NA
abundance: many
CDR3aa: CASSLEQGHQPQHF
CDR3nt: TGTGCCAGCAGCTTAGAGCAGGGGCATCAGCCCCAGCATTTT

j_gene: TRBJ2-2
v_gene: TRBV7-9
d_gene: TRBD2
abundance: many
CDR3aa: CASSFVAGGGELFF
CDR3nt: TGTGCCAGCAGCTTCGTTGCGGGAGGCGGGGAGCTGTTTTTT

j_gene: TRBJ2-7
v_gene: TRBV7-9
d_gene: NA
abundance: many
CDR3aa: CASSVPIGGRSSYEQYF
CDR3nt: TGTGCCAGCAGCGTCCCTATCGGGGGGCGAAGCTCCTACGAGCAGTACTTC

j_gene: TRBJ2-2
v_gene: TRBV29-1
d_gene: TRBD2
abundance: NA
CDR3aa: CSAGLAETGELFF
CDR3nt: TGCAGCGCTGGACTAGCGGAGACCGGGGAGCTGTTTTTT

j_gene: TRBJ1-1
v_gene: TRBV13
d_gene: NA
abundance: many
CDR3aa: CASSLEVVGGNTEAFF
CDR3nt: TGTGCCAGCAGCTTAGAGGTAGTGGGTGGGAACACTGAAGCTTTCTTT

j_gene: TRBJ1-5
v_gene: TRBV3-1
d_gene: NA
abundance: many
CDR3aa: CASSHSGDASQNQPQHF
CDR3nt: TGTGCCAGCAGCCACTCAGGGGACGCGTCCCAAAATCAGCCCCAGCATTTT

j_gene: TRBJ2-5
v_gene: TRBV18
d_gene: NA
abundance: many
CDR3aa: CASSPRTTGRETQYF
CDR3nt: TGTGCCAGCTCACCGAGGACTACCGGGCGGGAGACCCAGTACTTC

j_gene: TRBJ1-5
v_gene: TRBV6-2/TRBV6-3
d_gene: NA
abundance: many
CDR3aa: CASSYSKGFVAHF
CDR3nt: TGTGCCAGCAGTTACTCGAAGGGGTTCGTGGCACATTTT

j_gene: TRBJ1-1
v_gene: TRBV2
d_gene: NA
abundance: many
CDR3aa: CASSGAPFRVNTEAFF
CDR3nt: TGTGCCAGCAGTGGGGCGCCCTTCAGGGTTAACACTGAAGCTTTCTTT

j_gene: TRBJ2-1
v_gene: TRBV27
d_gene: TRBD2
abundance: many
CDR3aa: CASSLSRPGLAGYNEQFF
CDR3nt: TGTGCCAGCAGTTTATCGAGGCCGGGACTAGCGGGATACAATGAGCAGTTCTTC

j_gene: TRBJ1-1
v_gene: TRBV25-1
d_gene: NA
abundance: many
CDR3aa: CASSPPGDTEAFF
CDR3nt: TGTGCCAGCAGCCCCCCCGGGGACACTGAAGCTTTCTTT

j_gene: TRBJ2-4
v_gene: TRBV12-3/TRBV12-4
d_gene: NA
abundance: many
CDR3aa: CASTRWEGKNIQYF
CDR3nt: TGTGCCAGCACCCGGTGGGAAGGCAAAAACATTCAGTACTTC

j_gene: TRBJ1-3
v_gene: TRBV7-8
d_gene: NA
abundance: many
CDR3aa: CASSSRTRGGSYTIYF
CDR3nt: TGTGCCAGCAGCTCGCGGACCCGGGGCGGGAGTTACACCATATATTTT

j_gene: TRBJ2-3
v_gene: TRBV28
d_gene: TRBD1
abundance: many
CDR3aa: CASSLWTGPSTDTQYF
CDR3nt: TGTGCCAGCAGTTTATGGACAGGGCCTAGCACAGATACGCAGTATTTT

j_gene: TRBJ2-3
v_gene: TRBV14
d_gene: NA
abundance: many
CDR3aa: CASSQYAGGTDTQYF
CDR3nt: TGTGCCAGCAGCCAATATGCAGGGGGCACAGATACGCAGTATTTT

j_gene: TRBJ1-6
v_gene: TRBV3-1
d_gene: NA
abundance: few
CDR3aa: CASSLRTASSYNSSLHF
CDR3nt: TGTGCCAGCAGCCTAAGGACCGCGAGCTCCTATAATTCATCCCTCCACTTT

j_gene: TRBJ2-1
v_gene: TRBV4-3
d_gene: NA
abundance: many
CDR3aa: CASSQDNANYNEQFF
CDR3nt: TGCGCCAGCAGCCAAGATAACGCCAATTACAATGAGCAGTTCTTC

j_gene: TRBJ2-1
v_gene: TRBV5-4
d_gene: NA
abundance: many
CDR3aa: CASTGANEQFF
CDR3nt: TGTGCCAGCACCGGGGCCAATGAGCAGTTCTTC

j_gene: TRBJ2-2
v_gene: TRBV12-3/TRBV12-4
d_gene: NA
abundance: many
CDR3aa: CASSPDRWNTGELFF
CDR3nt: TGTGCCAGCAGTCCGGATCGCTGGAACACCGGGGAGCTGTTTTTT

j_gene: TRBJ2-7
v_gene: TRBV6-5
d_gene: NA
abundance: NA
CDR3aa: CASSRTRWSSIYEQYF
CDR3nt: TGTGCCAGCAGCAGAACGAGATGGAGTTCGATCTACGAGCAGTACTTC

j_gene: TRBJ2-7
v_gene: TRBV12-3/TRBV12-4
d_gene: NA
abundance: medium-sized
CDR3aa: CASSFWRDSPTYEQYF
CDR3nt: TGTGCCAGCAGTTTTTGGCGGGACAGCCCTACCTACGAGCAGTACTTC

j_gene: TRBJ2-7
v_gene: TRBV2
d_gene: NA
abundance: many
CDR3aa: CASSERWLSSYEQYF
CDR3nt: TGTGCCAGCAGTGAAAGGTGGCTAAGCTCCTACGAGCAGTACTTC